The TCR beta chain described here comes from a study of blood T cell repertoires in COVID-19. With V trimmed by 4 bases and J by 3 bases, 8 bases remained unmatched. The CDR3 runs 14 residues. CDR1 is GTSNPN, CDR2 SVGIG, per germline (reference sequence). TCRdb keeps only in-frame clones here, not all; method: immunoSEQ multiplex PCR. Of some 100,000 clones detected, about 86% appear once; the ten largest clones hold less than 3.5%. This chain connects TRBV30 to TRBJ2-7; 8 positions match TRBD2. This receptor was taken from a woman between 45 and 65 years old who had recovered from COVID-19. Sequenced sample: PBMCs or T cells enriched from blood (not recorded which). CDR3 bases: TGTGCCTGGAAGCCGGGGGGGGTTTTCTACGAGCAGTACTTC. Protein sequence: CAWKPGGVFYEQYF.